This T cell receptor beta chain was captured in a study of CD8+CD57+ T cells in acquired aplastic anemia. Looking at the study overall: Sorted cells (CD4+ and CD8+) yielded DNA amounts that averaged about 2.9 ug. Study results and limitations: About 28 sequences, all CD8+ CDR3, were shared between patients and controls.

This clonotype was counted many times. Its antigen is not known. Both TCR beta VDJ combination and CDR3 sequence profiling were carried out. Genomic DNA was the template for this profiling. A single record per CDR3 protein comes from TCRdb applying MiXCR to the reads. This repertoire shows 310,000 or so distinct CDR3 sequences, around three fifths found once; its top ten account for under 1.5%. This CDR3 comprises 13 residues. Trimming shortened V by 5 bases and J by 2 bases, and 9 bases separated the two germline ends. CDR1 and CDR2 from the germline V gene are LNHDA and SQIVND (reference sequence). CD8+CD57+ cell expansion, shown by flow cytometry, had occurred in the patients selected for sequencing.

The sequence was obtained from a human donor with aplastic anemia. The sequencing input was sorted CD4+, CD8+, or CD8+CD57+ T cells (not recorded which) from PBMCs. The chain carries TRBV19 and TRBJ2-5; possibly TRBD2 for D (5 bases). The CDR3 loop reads CASSWTSQETQYF. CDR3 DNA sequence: TGTGCCAGTAGTTGGACTTCTCAAGAGACCCAGTACTTC.